A single TCR beta chain is shown here with its context. Original methodology: Reference gene primer amplification gave estimated nucleated cell counts. Some clones are missing from TCRdb's copy, which holds only in-frame ones; the method was immunoSEQ multiplex PCR. V and J calls and clone size are those listed in that table; D and trimming were worked out from the DNA. This sample has roughly 250,000 clones; 75% to 90% occur once, and the top ten carry roughly 12%. The CDR3 length is 16 residues. V was clipped by 6 bases and J by 7 bases; unmatched bases: 12. Germline lookup yields CDR1 LNHDA and CDR2 SQIVND (reference sequence). These data are taken from a study of blood T cell repertoires in COVID-19. Overall study: The United States, Italy and Spain were the sources of the acute and convalescent COVID-19 samples. PBMCs, B-cell-depleted T cells, or T cells were the source of the cDNA or gDNA that made up the material.

The sample taken for sequencing was peripheral blood. The V and J genes are TRBV19 and TRBJ2-2, with 9 bases matching TRBD1. The source of this sequence is a woman in her sixties with active or convalescent COVID-19. The CDR3 DNA reads as TGTGCCAGTAGCTGGACAGGGGCGCCCCGGGACGGGGAGCTGTTTTTT. Encoded protein: CASSWTGAPRDGELFF.